A selection of T cell receptor beta chains follows, all from one sample in a study of OX40 agonist ivuxolimab in advanced cancers. Method: immunoSEQ multiplex PCR; TCRdb's copy keeps in-frame clones and lacks some. The data hold approximately 68,000 clones, with more than 85% observed a single time. Sequences were derived from CD4+ or CD8+ T cells sorted from blood, sampled in a trial of the OX40 agonist ivuxolimab. Receptors were obtained from an adult with an advanced solid tumor such as melanoma, head and neck, liver or kidney cancer. Each CDR3 is given with its conserved first and last residue. The D gene is left open where the match is weak. A row's size may be missing; if present it is once, few, many or a size class.

D gene	V gene	CDR3 length	J gene	clone size	CDR3 DNA	CDR3 protein
.	TRBV6-6	9	TRBJ2-1	.	TGTGCCAGCAGTCCAGAGCAGTTCTTC	CASSPEQFF
TRBD1	TRBV11-2	14	TRBJ1-5	.	TGTGCCAGCAGCCCGGGACAGGGGAATCAGCCCCAGCATTTT	CASSPGQGNQPQHF
.	TRBV1	15	TRBJ1-6	.	TGCACCGGGAACCGGGACAGGGGGTGTAATTCACCCCTCCACTTT	CTGNRDRGCNSPLHF
.	TRBV11-2	16	TRBJ1-1	.	TGTGCCAGCAGCTTAGGGGCAGGGATAATGAACACTGAAGCTTTCTTT	CASSLGAGIMNTEAFF
.	TRBV6-5	15	TRBJ1-2	.	TGTGCCAGCACCGGGGCAGACGGGGCTAACTATGGCTACACCTTC	CASTGADGANYGYTF
.	TRBV27	14	TRBJ2-1	.	TGTGCCAGCAGTTTCGCCCCGCGAGGGGATGAGCAGTTCTTC	CASSFAPRGDEQFF
TRBD1	TRBV5-1	17	TRBJ1-5	.	TGCGCCAGCAGCCCCTATCCGGACAGGGCGGGCGATCAGCCCCAGCATTTT	CASSPYPDRAGDQPQHF
.	TRBV5-1	17	TRBJ2-5	.	TGCGCCAGCAGCTCATACTACAGGGAAGGGGACCAAGAGACCCAGTACTTC	CASSSYYREGDQETQYF
.	TRBV2	18	TRBJ1-2	.	TGTGCCAGCAGTGAAGTGACATCGTTTCAGAGAGCTAACTATGGCTACACCTTC	CASSEVTSFQRANYGYTF
TRBD2	TRBV6-4	15	TRBJ2-3	.	TGTGCCAGCAGTGAGAGCGGGGGGGCCACAGATACGCAGTATTTT	CASSESGGATDTQYF
TRBD1	TRBV15	14	TRBJ1-5	.	TGTGCCACCAGCGCGACAGGGAATGATCAGCCCCAGCATTTT	CATSATGNDQPQHF
.	TRBV6-5	15	TRBJ2-5	once	TGTGCCAGCAGTTACTCGAGGGCGGGGATAGAGACCCAGTACTTC	CASSYSRAGIETQYF
.	TRBV27	13	TRBJ1-2	once	TGTGCCAGCAGTTCCGGGGGGGTCTATGGCTACACCTTC	CASSSGGVYGYTF
.	TRBV5-1	17	TRBJ1-1	.	TGCGCCAGCAGCTTGGCAAGTCCACCCTCAGGGGACACTGAAGCTTTCTTT	CASSLASPPSGDTEAFF
.	TRBV5-1	14	TRBJ1-1	.	TGCGCCAGCAGCTTCGGGGGAGGGAACACTGAAGCTTTCTTT	CASSFGGGNTEAFF
.	TRBV7-2	17	TRBJ2-7	few	TGTGCCAGCAGCGCACCGACGAAATCAGGGGCTCACTACGAGCAGTACTTC	CASSAPTKSGAHYEQYF
.	TRBV7-6	15	TRBJ1-6	once	TGTGCCAGCAGTCTGGGGGGCGAACATAATTCACCCCTCCACTTT	CASSLGGEHNSPLHF
TRBD2	TRBV14	19	TRBJ2-2	.	TGTGCCAGCAGCCAAATTAGCGGGGGACATTTCGCGAACACCGGGGAGCTGTTTTTT	CASSQISGGHFANTGELFF
TRBD1	TRBV19	13	TRBJ1-1	.	TGTGCCAGTAAACGACAGGGAGGCACTGAAGCTTTCTTT	CASKRQGGTEAFF
TRBD2	TRBV5-1	14	TRBJ2-3	.	TGCGCCAGCAGCTTCGGGACTAGCGGAGGCACGCAGTATTTT	CASSFGTSGGTQYF
.	TRBV9	15	TRBJ1-3	.	TGTGCCAGCAGCGATGGTGGCAGCCCTGGAAACACCATATATTTT	CASSDGGSPGNTIYF
TRBD1	TRBV10-3	14	TRBJ2-7	.	TGTGCCATCAAAGGACAGGGGCTCTCCTACGAGCAGTACTTC	CAIKGQGLSYEQYF
.	TRBV5-6	12	TRBJ1-1	.	TGTGCCAGCACCTGGGGGATCACTGAAGCTTTCTTT	CASTWGITEAFF
.	TRBV5-1	15	TRBJ2-7	.	TGCGCCAGCAGTCGAGGACTGGCCGAGGCGTACGAGCAGTACTTC	CASSRGLAEAYEQYF
.	TRBV4-1	17	TRBJ1-2	.	TGCGCCAGCAGCCAAGAAGTCCCAGCGGGGGAAAACTATGGCTACACCTTC	CASSQEVPAGENYGYTF
.	TRBV20-1	10	TRBJ1-2	once	TGCAGTGCTAGAGATGCTGGCTACACCTTC	CSARDAGYTF
TRBD1	TRBV23-1	14	TRBJ2-7	.	TGCGCCAGCAGTCTGGACAGGGTGCCCTACGAGCAGTACTTC	CASSLDRVPYEQYF
.	TRBV14	13	TRBJ2-3	.	TGTGCCAGCACCCACGGCGGAGCGGATACGCAGTATTTT	CASTHGGADTQYF
TRBD2	TRBV9	17	TRBJ2-3	.	TGTGCCAGCAGCGCGTCCACTAGCGGGGGACCCACAGATACGCAGTATTTT	CASSASTSGGPTDTQYF
.	TRBV5-6	13	TRBJ2-7	.	TGTGCCAGCAGCTTTGGTAGCCCCTACGAGCAGTACTTC	CASSFGSPYEQYF
.	TRBV29-1	13	TRBJ2-7	.	TGCAGCGTTGAAAGGGGGGGGACCTACGAGCAGTACTTC	CSVERGGTYEQYF
TRBD2	TRBV15	14	TRBJ2-5	.	TGTGCCACCAGCAGTCTCGGGGGGGTAGAGACCCAGTACTTC	CATSSLGGVETQYF
TRBD1	TRBV9	17	TRBJ1-2	.	TGTGCCAGCAGCGGCCGGACAGGGTTAGAGGCTAACTATGGCTACACCTTC	CASSGRTGLEANYGYTF
.	TRBV27	16	TRBJ1-6	few	TGTGCCAGCAGTTTATCGAGGGGGGGGCGAAATTCACCCCTCCACTTT	CASSLSRGGRNSPLHF
.	TRBV5-4	15	TRBJ1-2	.	TGTGCCAGCAGCTACGGGACCTCGGCCGTATTCGGCTACACCTTC	CASSYGTSAVFGYTF
.	TRBV10-2	11	TRBJ2-7	.	TGCGCCAGCAGTGATGTCGACGAGCAGTACTTC	CASSDVDEQYF
TRBD1	TRBV27	16	TRBJ1-6	.	TGTGCCAGCAGTTCACGCCCCCGGGACAGAAATTCACCCCTCCACTTT	CASSSRPRDRNSPLHF
.	TRBV9	16	TRBJ1-3	.	TGTGCCAGCAGCGTAGACCCGGGAAACTCTGGAAACACCATATATTTT	CASSVDPGNSGNTIYF
.	TRBV5-4	14	TRBJ2-7	.	TGTGCCAGCAGCTTGGCAGCAGAAAACTACGAGCAGTACTTC	CASSLAAENYEQYF
.	TRBV7-6	15	TRBJ1-5	.	TGTGCCAGCAGCTTAACGGACTATAGCAATCAGCCCCAGCATTTT	CASSLTDYSNQPQHF
.	TRBV7-9	12	TRBJ2-1	.	TGTGCCAGCAGCTTAGGGGGCGGTGAGCAGTTCTTC	CASSLGGGEQFF
TRBD2	TRBV2	16	TRBJ2-5	.	TGTGCCAGCAGATCTATAGCGGGGGGCTTCCAAGAGACCCAGTACTTC	CASRSIAGGFQETQYF
TRBD2	TRBV13	17	TRBJ2-3	.	TGTGCCAGCAGCACCTTACTAGCGGGGGGTATGGCAGATACGCAGTATTTT	CASSTLLAGGMADTQYF
TRBD1	TRBV19	13	TRBJ1-4	.	TGTGCCAGTAGGCACAGGGGGGGTGAAAAACTGTTTTTT	CASRHRGGEKLFF
TRBD1	TRBV10-3	17	TRBJ1-2	.	TGTGCCATCAGTGCTCTAGGACAGGGGGCTGGTAACTATGGCTACACCTTC	CAISALGQGAGNYGYTF
TRBD1	TRBV2	13	TRBJ2-7	.	TGTGCCAGCAAGGGACAGCCGGCGGAAGAGCAGTACTTC	CASKGQPAEEQYF
.	TRBV29-1	13	TRBJ2-7	.	TGCAGCGTTGAAGATGGGATGGGGTACGAGCAGTACTTC	CSVEDGMGYEQYF
TRBD2	TRBV7-9	13	TRBJ2-7	.	TGTGCCAGCAACGGGGGGGCCCTATGGGAGCAGTACTTC	CASNGGALWEQYF
.	TRBV5-5	14	TRBJ2-2	.	TGTGCCAGCAGCTCCCCCGATGGACGCAGGGAGCTGTTTTTT	CASSSPDGRRELFF
.	TRBV5-1	14	TRBJ1-4	.	TGCGCCAGCAGCTTGGGATGGGGGCAAGAAAAACTGTTTTTT	CASSLGWGQEKLFF
TRBD1	TRBV27	15	TRBJ1-3	.	TGTGCCAGCAGTTATGGGACAGGTGCTGGAAACACCATATATTTT	CASSYGTGAGNTIYF
.	TRBV27	17	TRBJ1-2	.	TGTGCCAGCAGTTTATCTGGGAGACAGACCGTCTCCTATGGCTACACCTTC	CASSLSGRQTVSYGYTF
.	TRBV7-9	11	TRBJ2-7	few	TGTGCCAGCAGTCCGGCCTACGAGCAGTACTTC	CASSPAYEQYF
.	TRBV7-9	16	TRBJ2-3	.	TGTGCCAGCAGCGCTTCTCCCGACAGGCTCACAGATACGCAGTATTTT	CASSASPDRLTDTQYF
.	TRBV21-1	15	TRBJ2-7	.	TGTGCCAGCAGCAAAGGGCCTTGTGGCAACTACGAGCAGTACTTC	CASSKGPCGNYEQYF
.	TRBV9	14	TRBJ2-5	.	TGTGCCAGCAGCGAATCGGGGTATGAGGAGACCCAGTACTTC	CASSESGYEETQYF
.	TRBV5-1	17	TRBJ2-7	.	TGCGCCAGCAGCTTGGCCCCCGGGACTCTAAGCTCCTACGAGCAGTACTTC	CASSLAPGTLSSYEQYF
TRBD2	TRBV6-1	18	TRBJ2-1	.	TGTGCCAGCAGTGAAGCGCGGGGGGGGGCGGTCTCCTACAATGAGCAGTTCTTC	CASSEARGGAVSYNEQFF
.	TRBV5-1	14	TRBJ2-5	.	TGCGCCAGCAGCTTGGTAGGGGCCCTAGGGGACCAGTACTTC	CASSLVGALGDQYF